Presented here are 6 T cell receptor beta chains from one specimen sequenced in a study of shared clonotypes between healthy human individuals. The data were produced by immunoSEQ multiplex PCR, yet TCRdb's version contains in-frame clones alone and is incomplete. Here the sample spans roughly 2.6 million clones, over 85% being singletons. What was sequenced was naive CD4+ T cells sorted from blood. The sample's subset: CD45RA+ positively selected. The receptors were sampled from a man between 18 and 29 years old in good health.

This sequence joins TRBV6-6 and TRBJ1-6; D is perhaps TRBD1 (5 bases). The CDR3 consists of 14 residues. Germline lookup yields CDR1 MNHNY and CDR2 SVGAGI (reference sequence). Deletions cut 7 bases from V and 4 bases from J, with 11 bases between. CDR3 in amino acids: CASTYDSYNSPLHF. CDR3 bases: TGTGCCAGCACCTACGACAGTTATAATTCACCCCTCCACTTT.

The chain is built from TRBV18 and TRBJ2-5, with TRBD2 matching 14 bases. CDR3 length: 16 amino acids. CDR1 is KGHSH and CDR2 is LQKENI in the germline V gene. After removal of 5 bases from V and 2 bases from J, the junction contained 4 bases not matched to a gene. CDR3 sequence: CASSWTSGRYQETQYF. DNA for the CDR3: TGTGCCAGCTCATGGACTAGCGGGAGGTATCAAGAGACCCAGTACTTC. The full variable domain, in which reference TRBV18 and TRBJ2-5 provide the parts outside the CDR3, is NAGVMQNPRHLVRRRGQEARLRCSPMKGHSHVYWYRQLPEEGLKFMVYLQKENIIDESGMPKERFSAEFPKEGPSILRIQQVVRGDSAAYFCASSWTSGRYQETQYFGPGTRLLVL.

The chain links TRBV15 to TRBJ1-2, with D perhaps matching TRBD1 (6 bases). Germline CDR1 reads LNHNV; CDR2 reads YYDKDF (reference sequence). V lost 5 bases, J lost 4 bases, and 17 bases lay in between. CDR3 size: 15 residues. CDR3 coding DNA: TGTGCCACCAGCGGATCCGACAGGCAACGCTATGGCTACACCTTC. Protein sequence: CATSGSDRQRYGYTF.

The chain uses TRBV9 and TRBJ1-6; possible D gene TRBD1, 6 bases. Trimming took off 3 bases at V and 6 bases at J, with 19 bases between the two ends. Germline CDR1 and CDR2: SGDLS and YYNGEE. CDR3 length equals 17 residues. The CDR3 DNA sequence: TGTGCCAGCAGCGCCGAGGAGTGGGGGCCGGGTAATTCACCCCTCCACTTT. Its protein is CASSAEEWGPGNSPLHF.

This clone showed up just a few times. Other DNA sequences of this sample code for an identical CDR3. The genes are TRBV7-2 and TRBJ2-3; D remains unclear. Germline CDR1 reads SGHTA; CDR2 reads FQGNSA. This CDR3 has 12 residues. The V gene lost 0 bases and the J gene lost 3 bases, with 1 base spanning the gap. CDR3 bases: TGTGCCAGCAGCTTAGCGACAGATACGCAGTATTTT. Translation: CASSLATDTQYF.

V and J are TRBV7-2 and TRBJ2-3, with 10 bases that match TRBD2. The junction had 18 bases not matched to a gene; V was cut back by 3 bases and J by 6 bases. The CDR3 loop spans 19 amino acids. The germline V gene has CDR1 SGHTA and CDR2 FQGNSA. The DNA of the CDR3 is TGTGCCAGCAGCTTCCCCGGAAGAACTAGCGGGAATACGGCGGATACGCAGTATTTT. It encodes CASSFPGRTSGNTADTQYF.